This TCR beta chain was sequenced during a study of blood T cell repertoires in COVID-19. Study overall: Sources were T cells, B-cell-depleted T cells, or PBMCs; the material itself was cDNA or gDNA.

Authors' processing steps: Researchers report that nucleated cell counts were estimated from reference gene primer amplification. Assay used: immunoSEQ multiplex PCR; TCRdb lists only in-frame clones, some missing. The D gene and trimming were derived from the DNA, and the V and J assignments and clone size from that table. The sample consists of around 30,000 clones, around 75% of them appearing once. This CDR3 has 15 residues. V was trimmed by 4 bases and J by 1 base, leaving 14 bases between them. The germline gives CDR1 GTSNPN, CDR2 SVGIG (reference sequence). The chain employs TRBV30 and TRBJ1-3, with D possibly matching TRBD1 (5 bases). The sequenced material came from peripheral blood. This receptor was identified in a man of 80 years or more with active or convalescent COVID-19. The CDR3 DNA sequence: TGTGCCTGGACAAAAATCAGGGTGTCTGGAAACACCATATATTTT. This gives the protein CAWTKIRVSGNTIYF.